Sequencing of this T cell receptor (beta chain) was carried out in a study of T cell repertoires in cytomegalovirus infection (dated by TCRdb to between 2019 and 2020). The study in broad terms: Donor HLA type was relevant to the analysis, because carriage of CMV infection together with the matching HLA type was indicated by public TCR beta signatures.

Looking up the germline V gene yields CDR1 SGHRS and CDR2 YFSETQ. The CDR3, cysteine through phenylalanine, is 14 amino acids long. Only CDR3 DNA remains: 42 bases, in frame from the first base. Trimming removed 3 bases from V and 0 bases from J, leaving 10 bases between the germline ends. These reads were obtained on an Illumina HiSeq 1500. In-frame beta chains were kept once TCRdb had trimmed the public reads at Q25 with fastp and called clones with MiXCR. Every distinct CDR3 protein forms one entry, paired with its most common genes and DNA. The sample table contains 250,000 to 300,000 distinct CDR3 sequences; only one count was recorded for about 25% of them. The top ten clonotypes cover about 14% of the sample. Results the study describes overall, beyond this receptor: In both this cohort and an independent roughly 330-donor cohort, the cumulative frequency of public TCR beta family members distinguished carriers of CMV infection plus the relevant HLA type. The ex vivo response was dominated by HLA-C-restricted CMV-specific TCR beta clonotypes, which also provided the single most frequent clonotype in two of eight donors.

This clonotype came up a few times. The antigen it recognizes is unknown. Base qualities are not recorded, but no much larger clone differs from it by a single base. Sequenced sample: PBMCs. The origin of this receptor is a human donor in good health (CMV status not recorded). Some clones in this sample may be carry-over from other donors' samples. The chain is assembled from TRBV5-1 and TRBJ2-7; the D gene cannot be named for sure. The nucleotide sequence reads as follows: TGCGCCAGCAGCTCGACGGTGGGCTCCTACGAGCAGTACTTC. It codes for CASSSTVGSYEQYF.